This paragraph reports one TCR beta chain. Authors' analysis steps: Scientists estimated how many nucleated cells there were by amplifying reference gene primers. Clones were sequenced by immunoSEQ multiplex PCR, and TCRdb holds only the in-frame ones, with some missing. Clone size and the V and J calls come from that table; the DNA yielded D and trimming. The data show 200,000 to 250,000 clones, with roughly 89% seen just once and over 3% held by the top ten. Everyone who took part was roughly 18 to 90 years old, and they came from fewer than 25 US areas. Clinical histories supplied by participants themselves formed the basis of cohort assignment. This record comes from a study of blood T cell repertoires in COVID-19. CDR3 length: 18 amino acids. Germline V CDR1 and CDR2: SGHTA, FQGNSA. Trimming left V 2 bases short and J 0 bases short, with 20 bases between.

The sequenced material came from PBMCs or T cells enriched from blood (not recorded which). This TCR was recovered from a woman aged 35 to 49 with acute COVID-19. The V gene is TRBV7-2, the J gene TRBJ2-7, with D perhaps TRBD1 (6 bases). As DNA, the CDR3 is TGTGCCAGCAGCTTATTAGTAAGTGGAACAGGGAGCTCCTACGAGCAGTACGTC. Its protein product is CASSLLVSGTGSSYEQYV.